The sequence of this TCR beta chain was determined in a study of technical replicates of blood from a handful of donors. CDR1 is MNHEY, CDR2 SMNVEV, per germline (reference sequence). The CDR3 has 15 residues. V shed 6 bases and J 3 bases; nucleotides not matched to a gene: 5. Clones were sequenced by immunoSEQ multiplex PCR, and TCRdb holds only the in-frame ones, with some missing. The sample consists of more than 75,000 clones, almost 97% of them appearing once. The origin of this receptor is a human donor in good health. The chain is built from TRBV27 and TRBJ1-5, with TRBD1 matching 10 bases. Material: T cells isolated from PBMCs. The CDR3 DNA reads TGTGCCAGCAGACCTAGACAGGGGGCCAATCAGCCCCAGCATTTT. Protein: CASRPRQGANQPQHF.